The 25 T cell receptor beta chains listed next were all sequenced from one sample in a study of cytomegalovirus exposure and HLA in healthy donors. PCR involved 60 Vbeta and 13 Jbeta primers. Sequenced by immunoSEQ multiplex PCR; TCRdb stores in-frame clones only, minus some. The repertoire holds 150,000 to 200,000 clones, under 80% seen once, with 2% to 2.5% in the top ten. The sample was PBMCs. Receptors were obtained from a human donor in good health.

The chain recombines TRBV2 with TRBJ1-3, with D unclear. The germline V gene has CDR1 SNHLY and CDR2 FYNNEI. This CDR3 comprises 15 residues. Trimming pared 2 bases from V and 4 bases from J, leaving 12 bases between. In nucleotides, the CDR3 is TGTGCCAGCAGTGAAAGTCCGGGTTCAGGAAACACCATATATTTT. Its protein product is CASSESPGSGNTIYF.

The rearrangement joins TRBV15 to TRBJ2-7; 8 nucleotides line up with TRBD1. This CDR3 is built from 17 residues. With 0 bases clipped from V and 0 bases from J, the junction kept 7 bases outside the gene matches. Germline V gives CDR1 LNHNV, CDR2 YYDKDF (reference sequence). CDR3 nucleotides: TGTGCCACCAGCAGAGATCTTACGGGGACAGGCTCCTACGAGCAGTACTTC. Its translation: CATSRDLTGTGSYEQYF.

The chain uses TRBV18 and TRBJ1-1; 9 positions agree with TRBD1. The CDR3 sequence is 15 residues long. V trimming: 1 base; J trimming: 2 bases; junction bases outside the gene matches: 2. Germline CDR1 reads KGHSH; CDR2 reads LQKENI. The CDR3 protein is CASSPRQGDNTEAFF. For the CDR3, the DNA is TGTGCCAGCTCACCACGACAGGGGGATAACACTGAAGCTTTCTTT.

Note on this clone: This sample also contains other DNA sequences that code for the same CDR3. For the CDR3, the DNA is TGCAGCGTACAGGACAGGGGAGGAACTGAAGCTTTCTTT. Translated, it gives CSVQDRGGTEAFF. The J gene is TRBJ1-1, the V gene TRBV29-1; the match to TRBD1 covers 9 bases. Trimming removed 6 bases from V and 5 bases from J; junction bases left unmatched: 7. Germline CDR1 is SQVTM and CDR2 is ANQGSEA. The CDR3 consists of 13 residues.

This clone came up once. The genes are TRBV4-1 and TRBJ1-4; the match to TRBD1 covers 8 bases. The CDR3 is made up of 16 amino acids. The V gene's germline CDR1 is MGHRA and CDR2 YSYEKL. V lost 3 bases and J lost 4; bases outside the gene matches: 7. CDR3 sequence (DNA): TGCGCCAGCAGCCAGGTCAGGGGGCTGGGTAATGAAAAACTGTTTTTT. This encodes CASSQVRGLGNEKLFF.

The V call is TRBV30, the J call TRBJ2-5, with 8 bases identical to TRBD1. Germline V gives CDR1 GTSNPN, CDR2 SVGIG (reference sequence). The CDR3 runs 12 residues. V was pared by 5 bases and J by 4 bases, with 3 bases of the junction left unmatched. In nucleotides, the CDR3 is TGTGCCTGGGACAGGGGAGGAGAGACCCAGTACTTC. Translated, it gives CAWDRGGETQYF.

The chain couples TRBV6-5 to TRBJ1-3, with 7 bases lining up with TRBD1. The germline CDR1 and CDR2 sequences are MNHEY and SVGAGI. CDR3 length equals 15 residues. J gave up 2 bases and V 0 bases, and 1 base lay outside the gene matches. CDR3 nucleotides: TGTGCCAGCAGTTACTCACAGGGGACTGGAAACACCATATATTTT. Protein: CASSYSQGTGNTIYF.

This chain joins TRBV9 and TRBJ1-2; 10 nucleotides align to TRBD1. J was trimmed by 6 bases and V by 1 base; bases with no gene match: 3. This CDR3 spans 14 amino acids. The germline CDR1 and CDR2 sequences are SGDLS and YYNGEE. In nucleotides, the CDR3 is TGTGCCAGCAGCGTAACCGGGACAGGGGATGGCTACACCTTC. Residues: CASSVTGTGDGYTF.

This clone was found a few times. The V and J genes are TRBV4-1 and TRBJ1-1; D is uncertain. Deletions cut 5 bases from V and 1 base from J, with 8 bases between. The CDR3 sequence is 13 residues long. In germline, CDR1 is MGHRA, CDR2 YSYEKL. CDR3: CASSYWANTEAFF. CDR3 DNA sequence: TGCGCCAGCAGCTATTGGGCGAACACTGAAGCTTTCTTT.

CDR3 DNA: TGTGCCAGCAGCCCGCCGGGACAAATTTACGAGCAGTACTTC. Its protein product is CASSPPGQIYEQYF. The chain carries TRBV5-4 and TRBJ2-7; maybe TRBD1 (6 bases). Per the germline V gene, CDR1 is SGHNT and CDR2 is YYREEE (reference sequence). The CDR3 spans 14 residues. The ends were cut back, 4 bases at V and 4 bases at J, with 15 bases in the middle. Full variable domain (missing parts from reference TRBV5-4 and TRBJ2-7): ETGVTQSPTHLIKTRGQQVTLRCSSQSGHNTVSWYQQALGQGPQFIFQYYREEENGRGNFPPRFSGLQFPNYSSELNVNALELDDSALYLCASSPPGQIYEQYFGPGTRLTVT.

V gene TRBV7-3 combines with J gene TRBJ2-2; D unclear. The CDR3 loop spans 13 amino acids. Between the trimmed V and J ends, which lost 5 bases and 4 bases, there was a span of 8 bases. Per germline, CDR1 SGHTA and CDR2 FQGTGA. The CDR3 loop is CASSLDSTGELFF. As DNA, the CDR3 is TGTGCCAGCAGCCTCGACTCCACCGGGGAGCTGTTTTTT. The variable domain in full, completed from reference TRBV7-3 and TRBJ2-2, reads GAGVSQTPSNKVTEKGKYVELRCDPISGHTALYWYRQSLGQGPEFLIYFQGTGAADDSGLPNDRFFAVRPEGSVSTLKIQRTERGDSAVYLCASSLDSTGELFFGEGSRLTVL.

J is TRBJ1-1 and V is TRBV20-1, with TRBD1 matching over 7 bases. With V trimmed by 6 bases and J by 5 bases, 3 bases remained unmatched. This CDR3 is 11 amino acids long. The germline V gene has CDR1 DFQATT and CDR2 SNEGSKA (reference sequence). The DNA for the CDR3 is TGCAGTGCCGAACAGGGGACTGAAGCTTTCTTT. Translating it yields CSAEQGTEAFF.

This clone occurred once. This rearrangement joins TRBV19 to TRBJ2-2, with D perhaps matching TRBD1 (5 bases). Trimming removed 1 base from V and 4 bases from J, with 10 bases in between. The CDR3 spans 15 residues. In germline, CDR1 is LNHDA, CDR2 SQIVND (reference sequence). DNA for the CDR3: TGTGCCAGTAGTATAGGGACATTAACCACCGGGGAGCTGTTTTTT. Its protein is CASSIGTLTTGELFF. The full variable domain, rest sourced from reference TRBV19 and TRBJ2-2, is DGGITQSPKYLFRKEGQNVTLSCEQNLNHDAMYWYRQDPGQGLRLIYYSQIVNDFQKGDIAEGYSVSREKKESFPLTVTSAQKNPTAFYLCASSIGTLTTGELFFGEGSRLTVL.

The chain links TRBV6-4 to TRBJ2-5, with 11 bases lining up with TRBD2. Trimming removed 2 bases from V and 9 bases from J; junction bases left unmatched: 11. Germline lookup yields CDR1 MRHNA and CDR2 SNTAGT. This CDR3 spans 16 amino acids. The CDR3 region is CASSDPTSGAAGAQYF. DNA for the CDR3: TGTGCCAGCAGTGACCCGACTAGCGGGGCTGCGGGGGCCCAGTACTTC.

The rearrangement uses TRBV7-2 and TRBJ1-2; 8 bases are a match to TRBD1. Germline V gene lookup returns CDR1 SGHTA and CDR2 FQGNSA. Losses at the gene ends were 8 bases for V and 4 bases for J; bases not matched to a gene: 12. This CDR3 is built from 15 residues. This chain's CDR3 is CASGRTGFDLYGYTF. The CDR3 nucleotides read TGTGCCAGCGGGAGGACAGGGTTTGATCTCTATGGCTACACCTTC.

In its sample, this clone was seen once. The chain couples TRBV7-2 to TRBJ1-1; TRBD1 matches at 7 bases. CDR1 SGHTA and CDR2 FQGNSA come from the germline V gene. The CDR3 runs to 13 residues. Trimming at V came to 1 base and at J to 6 bases, leaving 2 bases not matched to a gene. This chain's CDR3 is CASSLDQGAEAFF. The CDR3 DNA reads TGTGCCAGCAGCTTAGATCAGGGGGCTGAAGCTTTCTTT.

The chain couples TRBV7-3 to TRBJ2-5; 7 nucleotides line up with TRBD1. The CDR3 length is 15 residues. V was clipped by 4 bases and J by 2 bases; unmatched bases: 7. The germline CDR1 and CDR2 sequences are SGHTA and FQGTGA. CDR3 nucleotide sequence: TGTGCCAGCAGCTCCCAGGGGACAGCACAAGAGACCCAGTACTTC. Translated, it gives CASSSQGTAQETQYF. The entire variable domain, with the rest obtained from reference TRBV7-3 and TRBJ2-5, is as follows: GAGVSQTPSNKVTEKGKYVELRCDPISGHTALYWYRQSLGQGPEFLIYFQGTGAADDSGLPNDRFFAVRPEGSVSTLKIQRTERGDSAVYLCASSSQGTAQETQYFGPGTRLLVL.

V usage is TRBV19 and J usage is TRBJ1-2; D possibly corresponds to TRBD1 (6 bases). The CDR3 consists of 14 residues. In germline, CDR1 is LNHDA, CDR2 SQIVND (reference sequence). Trimming stripped 10 bases from V and 2 bases from J, with 17 bases between. CDR3 coding DNA: TGTGCCACTATGACAGGTTTCGAAAACTATGGCTACACCTTC. Protein: CATMTGFENYGYTF.

The rearrangement joins TRBV21-1 to TRBJ1-2; the table's D gene call, TRBD1, was not cross checked with the DNA. TRBV21-1 is noted as a pseudogene. The CDR3 totals 11 residues. CDR3 amino acids: CASSKGADYTF. CDR3 DNA: TGTGCCAGCAGCAAGGGGGCCGACTACACCTTC.

The chain uses TRBV7-2 and TRBJ1-5; D unresolved. Per germline, CDR1 SGHTA and CDR2 FQGNSA. CDR3 length: 15 residues. The V end was cut by 1 base, the J end by 6 bases, with 13 bases between. The CDR3 sequence is CASSLDSVNGQPQHF. In DNA, the CDR3 is TGTGCCAGCAGCTTAGATAGTGTCAACGGTCAGCCCCAGCATTTT.

Only one count was recorded for this clone. V gene TRBV15 combines with J gene TRBJ2-7; possibly TRBD1 for D (6 bases). The germline gives CDR1 LNHNV, CDR2 YYDKDF (reference sequence). Trimming left V 5 bases short and J 3 bases short, with 11 bases between. The CDR3 totals 13 residues. CDR3 sequence: CATSRDTHYEQYF. CDR3 DNA sequence: TGTGCCACCAGCCGGGACACGCACTACGAGCAGTACTTC. The full variable domain, in which reference TRBV15 and TRBJ2-7 provide the parts outside the CDR3, is DAMVIQNPRYQVTQFGKPVTLSCSQTLNHNVMYWYQQKSSQAPKLLFHYYDKDFNNEADTPDNFQSRRPNTSFCFLDIRSPGLGDTAMYLCATSRDTHYEQYFGPGTRLTVT.

V gene TRBV7-9 combines with J gene TRBJ1-2, with D uncertain. The germline V gene encodes CDR1 SEHNR and CDR2 FQNEAQ (reference sequence). Trimming took 0 bases from V and 3 from J, leaving 23 bases between them. CDR3 length: 19 amino acids. The DNA of the CDR3 is TGTGCCAGCAGCTTAGCCCGCCGAGGGAAGAGAATTAAATACTATGGCTACACCTTC. It is translated as CASSLARRGKRIKYYGYTF.

This chain links TRBV9 with TRBJ1-1; 7 bases map to TRBD1. Germline assignment: CDR1 SGDLS and CDR2 YYNGEE. The CDR3 spans 14 residues. The ends lost 4 bases at V and 2 bases at J; junction bases unmatched: 5. CDR3 residues: CASSRGTANTEAFF. The CDR3 nucleotides are TGTGCCAGCAGCCGCGGGACAGCTAACACTGAAGCTTTCTTT.

As concerns this clone: The same CDR3 arises from other DNA sequences in this sample as well. The genes are TRBV5-1 and TRBJ2-3; TRBD2 aligns across 8 bases. V lost 2 bases and J lost 1; bases outside the gene matches: 3. Per germline, CDR1 SGHRS and CDR2 YFSETQ. The CDR3 loop spans 15 amino acids. CDR3 bases: TGCGCCAGCAGCTTAGGACTAGCAGGCACAGATACGCAGTATTTT. It encodes CASSLGLAGTDTQYF.

This sequence joins TRBV30 and TRBJ2-5; 12 nucleotides line up with TRBD2. Germline assignment: CDR1 GTSNPN and CDR2 SVGIG (reference sequence). CDR3 length equals 16 residues. The junction had 11 bases not matched to a gene; V was cut back by 4 bases and J by 5 bases. The CDR3 spells CAWKGRLAGGRETQYF. As DNA, the CDR3 is TGTGCCTGGAAAGGCCGGCTAGCGGGGGGGCGGGAGACCCAGTACTTC.